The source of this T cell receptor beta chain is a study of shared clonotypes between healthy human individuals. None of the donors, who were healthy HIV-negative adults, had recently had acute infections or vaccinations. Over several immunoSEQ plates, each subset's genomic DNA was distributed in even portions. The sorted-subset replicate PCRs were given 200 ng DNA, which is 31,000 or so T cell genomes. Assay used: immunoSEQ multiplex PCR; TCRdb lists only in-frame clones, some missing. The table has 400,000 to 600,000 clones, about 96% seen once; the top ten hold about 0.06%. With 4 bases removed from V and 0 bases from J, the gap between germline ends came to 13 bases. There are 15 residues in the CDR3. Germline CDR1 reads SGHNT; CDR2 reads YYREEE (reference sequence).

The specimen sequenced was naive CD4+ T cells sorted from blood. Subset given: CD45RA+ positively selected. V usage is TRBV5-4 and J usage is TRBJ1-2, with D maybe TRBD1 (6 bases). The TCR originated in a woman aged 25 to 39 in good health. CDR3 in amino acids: CASSVGTSANYGYTF. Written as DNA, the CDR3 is TGTGCCAGCAGCGTCGGGACATCAGCTAACTATGGCTACACCTTC.